The 3 T cell receptor beta chains below were found in one sample sequenced in a study of molecular identifiers for immune sequencing clone quantification. TCRdb reprocessed the PCR reads with MiXCR, giving one entry per CDR3 protein. The sample shows about 40,000 distinct CDR3 sequences, approximately 21% of them seen only once. Material: naive CD8+ T cells from blood, with Jurkat cell RNA spiked in. Subset defined: FACS-sorted CD8+CD4-CCR7+CD45RA+ naive T cells. The receptors were sampled from a human donor in good health. Some libraries in this study had Jurkat cell RNA spiked in.

At least ten counts were recorded for this clonotype. The chain has TRBV6-2 or TRBV6-3 and TRBJ2-1; a possible D gene is TRBD2 (5 bases). The germline gives CDR1 MNHEY, CDR2 SVGEGT. The CDR3 is 16 residues long. V shed 0 bases and J shed 9 bases, with 18 bases lying between them. CDR3 nucleotide sequence: TGTGCCAGCAGTTACTCGATCAGGACTCCGCTGGGTGAGCAGTTCTTC. This sequence encodes CASSYSIRTPLGEQFF.

The J gene is TRBJ1-1, the V gene TRBV20-1; D is unclear. This CDR3 spans 15 amino acids. Trimming removed 3 bases at V and 0 bases at J, with 14 bases between. The V gene's germline CDR1 is DFQATT and CDR2 SNEGSKA (reference sequence). The CDR3 spells CSASYLAAMNTEAFF. CDR3 nucleotide sequence: TGCAGTGCTAGCTACTTGGCAGCAATGAACACTGAAGCTTTCTTT.

Many counts were recorded for this clonotype. This chain links TRBV19 with TRBJ1-4, with D possibly TRBD1 on 5 matching bases. The CDR3 consists of 14 residues. The germline V gene has CDR1 LNHDA and CDR2 SQIVND (reference sequence). V lost 5 bases and J 0 bases, leaving 7 bases between the germline ends. The DNA of the CDR3 is TGTGCCAGTAGTTTGGGGGCAACTAATGAAAAACTGTTTTTT. Residues: CASSLGATNEKLFF.